A single sample is the source of the 12 T cell receptor beta chains below, sequenced in a study of cytomegalovirus exposure and HLA in healthy donors. The PCR contained 60 Vbeta and 13 Jbeta primers. Profiling relied on immunoSEQ multiplex PCR, and the TCRdb table lists in-frame clones only, not all of them. The sample lists about 110,000 clones, just over 70% occurring once. Material: PBMCs. The receptor source for this set is a boy younger than 18 in good health and CMV-seronegative.

This clone was counted a few times. The chain joins TRBV6-5 to TRBJ1-1, with D possibly TRBD1 on 6 matching bases. From germline, CDR1 is MNHEY and CDR2 SVGAGI. V lost 2 bases and J 6 bases, leaving 13 bases between the germline ends. The CDR3 extends over 14 amino acids. The CDR3 spells CASSYREGVAEAFF. CDR3 in DNA: TGTGCCAGCAGTTACCGAGAGGGGGTGGCTGAAGCTTTCTTT.

V usage is TRBV7-8 and J usage is TRBJ1-2; D unresolved. The germline CDR1 and CDR2 sequences are SGHVS and FQNEAQ. This CDR3 is 13 amino acids long. Trimming shortened V by 0 bases and J by 6 bases, and 8 bases separated the two germline ends. Here the CDR3 DNA reads TGTGCCAGCAGCTTAGCACAGAAGGATGGCTACACCTTC. Translated, it gives CASSLAQKDGYTF.

This chain joins TRBV18 and TRBJ2-3; 11 bases fit TRBD2. The V and J ends lost 3 bases and 3 bases, in that order; junction bases with no gene match: 2. CDR3 length equals 15 residues. Germline CDR1 and CDR2: KGHSH and LQKENI. The CDR3 reads CASSPGLAVTDTQYF. The CDR3 DNA reads TGTGCCAGCTCACCGGGACTAGCGGTTACAGATACGCAGTATTTT.

The chain combines TRBV5-1 with TRBJ2-4; TRBD2 aligns across 12 bases. This CDR3 has 19 residues. CDR1 SGHRS and CDR2 YFSETQ come from the germline V gene. V trimming: 4 bases; J trimming: 2 bases; junction bases outside the gene matches: 13. This CDR3 is CASSPAASGRALSKNIQYF. CDR3 bases: TGCGCCAGCAGCCCGGCGGCTAGCGGGAGGGCACTGTCCAAAAACATTCAGTACTTC. Drawing the rest from reference TRBV5-1 and TRBJ2-4, the complete variable domain is KAGVTQTPRYLIKTRGQQVTLSCSPISGHRSVSWYQQTPGQGLQFLFEYFSETQRNKGNFPGRFSGRQFSNSRSEMNVSTLELGDSALYLCASSPAASGRALSKNIQYFGAGTRLSVL.

There are a few counts of this clone. The chain links TRBV19 to TRBJ1-1; maybe TRBD1 (6 bases). Trimming left V 6 bases short and J 4 bases short, with 12 bases between. The CDR3 totals 13 residues. Germline-derived CDR1 and CDR2 are LNHDA and SQIVND (reference sequence). CDR3 sequence reads: CASRMGGGTEAFF. The CDR3 nucleotides are TGTGCCAGTAGGATGGGAGGGGGCACTGAAGCTTTCTTT.

This chain connects TRBV2 to TRBJ1-1; D possibly corresponds to TRBD1 (6 bases). V was trimmed by 8 bases and J by 4 bases, leaving 11 bases between them. CDR1 and CDR2 from the germline V gene are SNHLY and FYNNEI. CDR3 length: 12 residues. The CDR3 nucleotides read TGTGCCAGCCGGGGAGGGGGCACTGAAGCTTTCTTT. Amino acids: CASRGGGTEAFF. Supplemented by reference TRBV2 and TRBJ1-1, the full variable domain reads EPEVTQTPSHQVTQMGQEVILRCVPISNHLYFYWYRQILGQKVEFLVSFYNNEISEKSEIFDDQFSVERPDGSNFTLKIRSTKLEDSAMYFCASRGGGTEAFFGQGTRLTVV.

The CDR3, as DNA: TGCGCCAGCAGCCCTGACAGATTTCGAAACACTGAAGCTTTCTTT. Translated, it gives CASSPDRFRNTEAFF. This rearrangement joins TRBV5-1 to TRBJ1-1; tentative D call: TRBD1 (5 bases). Germline values: CDR1 SGHRS, CDR2 YFSETQ. The CDR3 spans 15 residues. With 4 bases removed from V and 2 bases from J, the gap between germline ends came to 15 bases.

The chain joins TRBV2 to TRBJ1-1; D perhaps matches TRBD1 (6 bases). V gave up 3 bases and J gave up 6 bases, with 8 bases separating them. The CDR3 has 12 amino acids. Per germline, CDR1 SNHLY and CDR2 FYNNEI. The CDR3: CASSDRGPEAFF. The CDR3 DNA reads TGTGCCAGCAGTGACAGGGGCCCTGAAGCTTTCTTT.

The V and J genes are TRBV5-6 and TRBJ2-1, with a weak D call TRBD1 (6 bases). The CDR3 sequence is 14 residues long. The V end lost 4 bases, the J end lost 10 bases, and 18 bases lay between the germline ends. Germline V gene lookup returns CDR1 SGHDT and CDR2 YYEEEE. DNA for the CDR3: TGTGCCAGCAGCGGGTACACAGGGTCTGGAGAGCAGTTCTTC. Protein: CASSGYTGSGEQFF.

V usage is TRBV27 and J usage is TRBJ2-3; maybe TRBD1 (6 bases). There are 14 residues in the CDR3. Germline V lookup: CDR1 MNHEY, CDR2 SMNVEV (reference sequence). Trimming pared 0 bases from V and 6 bases from J, leaving 10 bases between. As DNA, the CDR3 is TGTGCCAGCAGTTTATCGGACAGCTGGGATACGCAGTATTTT. This gives the protein CASSLSDSWDTQYF.

To note about this clone: The junction differs from germline at one of its ends, possibly a read error. This chain connects TRBV5-1 to TRBJ1-4, with D unclear. The germline CDR1 and CDR2 sequences are SGHRS and YFSETQ. CDR3 size: 15 residues. CDR3 protein: CVSSLFTLGGEKLFF. As DNA, the CDR3 is TGCGTCAGCAGCTTGTTTACCCTCGGCGGGGAAAAACTGTTTTTT.

This clone has only a few counts. The chain couples TRBV2 to TRBJ2-7; D is uncertain. V lost 4 bases, J lost 5 bases, and 9 bases lay in between. Germline V gene lookup returns CDR1 SNHLY and CDR2 FYNNEI. This CDR3 contains 12 residues. The DNA of the CDR3 is TGTGCCAGCAGTGCTGCGTTCCACGAGCAGTACTTC. It is translated as CASSAAFHEQYF.